This record covers a single T cell receptor beta chain. Its antigen target is currently unknown. No clone much larger than this one lies a single base away; base qualities are absent. The entire amount of isolated RNA was reverse transcribed using the High Capacity cDNA Reverse Transcription Kit, so the sequenced TCRB transcripts were expressed ones. Naive, central memory and regulatory T cell samples underwent deep immunoSEQ sequencing, averaging around 3.9 million total reads per sample. After sorted cells were lysed in RLT buffer, RNA was extracted with DNase-treated RNeasy Micro or Mini kits, with the choice depending on cell number. To prevent cross-contamination, each cell subset was processed individually, whereas patient and healthy donor samples were processed jointly. TCRB sequences were amplified from cDNA with the immunoSEQ multiplex PCR, producing 87-bp fragments spanning the CDR3 region. Sequencing of the amplicons was done on the Illumina HiSeq platform. Regarding the original processing steps: Synthetic template baselines were used to correct PCR bias computationally, reads within Hamming distance 2 were collapsed together, and singletons that could not be merged were discarded. By aligning reads against IMGT, V, D and J genes, CDR3 length, and insertions or deletions at six rearrangement sites were assigned. Clonotype counts were normalized to sorted cell number within each subset before computing true diversity and Gini coefficients with the tcR R package. The overlap coefficient, calculated on TCRB nucleotide sequences, was used to measure repertoire sharing. Out-of-frame TCRB sequences from naive cells were analyzed as a proxy for the pre-selection repertoire. The table was pulled from immuneACCESS by TCRdb, which kept in-frame rearrangements only. Such tables lose some clones; where checked, under half of the loss comes from unresolved V genes, and the rest has no known cause. That table is the source of V, J and clone size, and D and trimming were worked out from the DNA. Within this sample are about 660,000 clones, with over 11% of them counted one time only. Approximately 0.043% of the sample rests with the top ten.

These data come from a study of beta chain features in type 1 diabetes (dated by TCRdb to 2017 to 2018). With respect to the entire study: Mean age, gender distribution, total cell number and subset yield were not different between patients and healthy donors. A total of approximately 100 million sorted cells were examined across all samples, and the number of cells per subset was strongly correlated with RNA yield. The study compared TCRB repertoires of sorted circulating CD4+ T cell subsets between recently diagnosed type 1 diabetes patients and matched healthy donors. Whereas all 30 or so donors provided naive and central memory subsets, regulatory and stem cell-like memory subsets were isolated from just 8 patients and about 8 healthy donors.

CDR1 SNHLY and CDR2 FYNNEI were looked up in the germline V gene. Trimming accounts for 6 bases at V and 7 bases at J, while the number of junction bases matched to no gene is 7. The CDR3 starts with the cysteine, ends with the phenylalanine, and has 14 residues. Only the CDR3 DNA is retained, 42 bases long and in frame from the first base. From each donor, a single peripheral blood sample of roughly 0.11 L on average was drawn into heparinised tubes. A BD FACSAria II was used to sort naive, central memory, regulatory and stem cell-like memory CD4+ T cells with a panel that included CD45RO, CCR7, CD25, CD127, CD95 and CD27. Purity was above 95% for every sorted population. PBMCs were isolated immediately by Lymphoprep density gradient centrifugation and stained directly without culture. So that batch effects would be minimized, each experiment stained and sorted samples in pairs, pairing one healthy donor with one patient.

The paper's findings and limits, for the study overall: Only small numbers of individuals were included in the HLA sub-analyses, which left unresolved whether HLA type had any influence on TCRB rearrangement. Naive, central memory and regulatory TCRB repertoires appeared more similar among patients than among healthy donors. PCR might favor shorter templates, but patient and control samples were amplified and corrected together, so any skew would affect both groups equally. At VDJ recombination sites, type 1 diabetes patients had fewer insertions and more deleted nucleotides, which implies abnormalities in thymic rearrangement. Type 1 diabetes patients showed a moderate but significant shortening of TCRB CDR3 length in all four CD4+ subsets. Because cDNA was sequenced instead of genomic DNA, activated cells with high expression could be over-represented, although the groups did not differ in activation or CD3 levels.

The sample comprised naive CD4+ T cells from blood. The cell subset or site label on this specimen signifies: true naive CD4+ T cells. This TCR was sampled from a man between 18 and 35 years old with type 1 diabetes. The chain is assembled from TRBV2 and TRBJ2-3; TRBD2 aligns with 10 central bases. CDR3 sequence: CASRELAGGYTQYF. In nucleotide form, the sequence is TGTGCCAGCAGAGAATTAGCGGGAGGTTATACGCAGTATTTT.